This T cell receptor (beta chain) was retrieved from a study of blood T cells in healthy people across ages (dated by TCRdb to the mid-2010s). Study-wide context: In model experiments, template switching captured about one uniquely barcoded TCR beta cDNA molecule for every two T cells. To track age-related changes in TCR beta repertoire diversity, the study relied on deep sequencing normalized with unique cDNA molecular identifiers. The donors were divided into four age groups: young (average approximately 16 years), middle-aged (under 40), aged (about 61) and long-lived (about 90). To avoid experimental bias, donors of different ages were distributed randomly across sequencing lanes. For two donors (one aged 18 to 30 and one aged 80 or older), the study analyzed two additional independent replicas of 1 million unique cDNA reads from the same blood draw.

Counted from cysteine to phenylalanine, this CDR3 has 16 amino acids. The sequence is cut down to CDR3 DNA, 48 bases in frame from base 1. Germline trimming amounts to 4 bases on V and 1 base on J, with 4 as the count of junction bases outside the gene matches. From a lookup of the germline V gene, CDR1 and CDR2 are SGHVS and FNYEAQ. This clonotype was observed a handful of times. No antigen is known for it. Base quality data are lacking; no much larger clone is found one base away. Libraries were prepared through 5' RACE. Sequencing took place on an Illumina HiSeq 2500. A second PCR of about 7 to 12 cycles was run with a J-beta primer mix and a sample-barcoded 5' primer. Each TCR beta cDNA molecule received a unique molecular identifier from a template-switch 5' adaptor carrying 12 random nucleotides. At least 3 million CDR3-containing paired-end reads were obtained from each sample. The Mint cDNA synthesis kit, primed by a TRBC-specific oligonucleotide, was used to synthesize first-strand cDNA from all RNA. Following uracil-DNA glycosylase treatment, all cDNA underwent a first 18-cycle PCR with the universal primers M1SS and BC2_uni_R. Per the original workflow: For normalization, 1 million high-quality reads were randomly selected from each sample, with every read carrying a distinct molecular identifier. Instead of being binned into consensus sequences, reads that shared molecular identifiers were thrown out. MiTCR, with a Q25 quality threshold and the strictest error-elimination algorithm, was used for CDR3 identification, clonotype clustering and error correction. A nonparametric unseen species model with Euler transformation was used to estimate a lower bound on total TCR beta diversity. TCRdb took the public reads, trimmed them with fastp at Q25, ran MiXCR for clone calling and kept in-frame beta chains. Identical CDR3 proteins give one entry, which carries the most common genes and DNA. The V and J calls come from TCRdb's annotation, not from the publication. For this sample the table gives roughly 1,700,000 distinct CDR3 sequences, of which 28% were detected only once. Around 7.7% of the sample is taken by the ten largest.

Systemically healthy Caucasian individuals from Russia, 39 in total and aged roughly 6 to 100 years, were included as donors. Roughly 9 milliliters of peripheral blood were drawn from each donor into EDTA-treated Vacutainer tubes. Ficoll-Paque density-gradient centrifugation was used to isolate PBMCs, with at least 6.5 million per sample. Trizol reagent was used to extract total RNA from the PBMCs, yielding at least 6 micrograms per sample. For every donor, flow cytometry on a PBMC aliquot measured the percentage of naive CD45RAhigh/CD27high T cells. The paper as a whole reports these results and caveats: Because the CMV infection status of the donors was unknown, age-related changes in expanded clonotypes may potentially have been confounded. Observed TCR beta diversity per million T cells fell roughly linearly with age, and a significant reduction was already apparent by age roughly 40. Because profiling used bulk unsorted PBMCs, naive and antigen-experienced compartments could not be compared conclusively. The percentage of naive T cells measured by flow cytometry correlated strongly with observed TCR beta diversity. Estimates of total diversity based on one million sequenced T cells were regarded as lower bounds and as underestimates. Compared with the aged group, the long-lived group had more naive CD4+ T cells, fewer expanded clones and increased TCR diversity, a pattern suggesting age selection.

Recombination connected TRBV7-6 to TRBJ2-2, and 9 junctional nucleotides match TRBD2. This receptor was identified in a woman younger than 45 in good health. Sequences were obtained from blood. The base sequence is TGTGCCAGCAGCTCGGGACTAGCACTGAACACCGGGGAGCTGTTTTTT. Translated, this is CASSSGLALNTGELFF.